These 3 T cell receptor beta chains were sequenced from one sample in a study of a mutant IDH1 vaccine in newly diagnosed glioma. Profiling relied on immunoSEQ multiplex PCR, and the TCRdb table lists in-frame clones only, not all of them. Found here are almost 85,000 clones, 65% to 90% of them singletons; the top ten hold 2% to 2.5%. These TCRs' antigens remain unknown. Time point noted: week 23, last vaccination. Vaccinated patients received 300 ug of mutant IDH1 20-mer peptide per dose, with topical imiquimod. The starting material was PBMCs, obtained from a glioma patient whose treatment included an IDH1 peptide vaccine. Every receptor here comes from a man between 25 and 39 years old with glioma. Some clones in this sample may be carry-over from other donors' samples.

The V gene is TRBV5-1, the J gene TRBJ1-1; the match to TRBD1 covers 9 bases. V lost 6 bases to trimming and J lost 3 bases; unmatched junction nucleotides: 9. CDR1 is SGHRS, CDR2 YFSETQ, per germline. The CDR3 runs 15 residues. The DNA of the CDR3 is TGCGCCAGCATCAAACAGGGGGCTGGCGACACTGAAGCTTTCTTT. It is translated as CASIKQGAGDTEAFF.

The chain has TRBV5-4 and TRBJ1-1; D might be TRBD1 (5 bases). V lost 6 bases and J 5 bases, leaving 20 bases between the germline ends. CDR1 and CDR2 (germline): SGHNT, YYREEE (reference sequence). The CDR3 is made up of 15 amino acids. The CDR3 spells CASTPAAGLGTEAFF. Written as DNA, the CDR3 is TGTGCCAGCACCCCGGCTGCGGGGCTGGGGACTGAAGCTTTCTTT. Complete variable domain (other parts from reference TRBV5-4 and TRBJ1-1): ETGVTQSPTHLIKTRGQQVTLRCSSQSGHNTVSWYQQALGQGPQFIFQYYREEENGRGNFPPRFSGLQFPNYSSELNVNALELDDSALYLCASTPAAGLGTEAFFGQGTRLTVV.

The rearrangement uses TRBV6-5 and TRBJ2-7; D tentatively reads TRBD1 or TRBD2 (5 bases each). Between the trimmed V and J ends, which lost 5 bases and 5 bases, there was a span of 13 bases. Germline assignment: CDR1 MNHEY and CDR2 SVGAGI. The CDR3 consists of 13 residues. The CDR3 reads CASSRDRRNEQYF. The CDR3 DNA is TGTGCCAGCAGTCGGGACCGTAGGAACGAGCAGTACTTC.